This TCR beta chain was captured by sequencing in a study of blood T cell repertoires in COVID-19. Across the whole study: The United States, Italy and Spain were the sources of the acute and convalescent COVID-19 samples. PBMCs, B-cell-depleted T cells, or T cells were the source of the cDNA or gDNA that made up the material.

In the case of this clone: The same CDR3 also results from other DNA sequences found in this sample.

Methods used by the authors: Nucleated cell number was recorded as an estimate derived from reference gene primer amplification. Only in-frame clones appear in the TCRdb table, and some are missing; sequencing was by immunoSEQ multiplex PCR. That table supplies the V and J calls and clone size; D and trimming were determined from the DNA. The sample lists 120,000 or so clones, 75% to 90% occurring once. This CDR3 is built from 14 residues. Germline V CDR1 and CDR2: SGHNT, YENEEA. Trimming pared 5 bases from V and 3 bases from J, leaving 11 bases between. V and J are TRBV11-3 and TRBJ2-1; possibly TRBD1 for D (7 bases). The source is a man between 65 and 85 years old with acute or convalescent COVID-19. The sample comprised peripheral blood. CDR3 sequence: CASSRQGGYNEQFF. DNA for the CDR3: TGTGCCAGCAGCCGGCAGGGGGGCTACAATGAGCAGTTCTTC. The full variable domain, in which reference TRBV11-3 and TRBJ2-1 provide the parts outside the CDR3, is EAGVVQSPRYKIIEKKQPVAFWCNPISGHNTLYWYLQNLGQGPELLIRYENEEAVDDSQLPKDRFSAERLKGVDSTLKIQPAELGDSAVYLCASSRQGGYNEQFFGPGTRLTVL.